These 32 T cell receptor beta chains were all obtained from the same sample, sequenced in a study of shared clonotypes between healthy human individuals. Profiling relied on immunoSEQ multiplex PCR, and the TCRdb table lists in-frame clones only, not all of them. The repertoire holds approximately 1.1 million clones, with around three quarters as singletons. Input material: memory CD4+ T cells from PBMCs. The subset denotes: CD45RA-negative fraction. These receptors were collected from a young man in good health. Some clones in this sample may be carry-over from other donors' samples.

The chain is built from TRBV2 and TRBJ2-2; D ambiguous. CDR1 and CDR2 from the germline V gene are SNHLY and FYNNEI. The CDR3 extends over 14 amino acids. V shed 11 bases and J shed 0 bases, with 13 bases lying between them. The CDR3: CAGVPLTNTGELFF. The CDR3 bases are TGTGCCGGGGTTCCCCTAACGAACACCGGGGAGCTGTTTTTT.

The gene calls are TRBV5-6 and TRBJ2-3, with D perhaps TRBD2 (6 bases). This CDR3 region has 15 residues. Trimming stripped 4 bases from V and 1 base from J, with 13 bases between. From germline, CDR1 is SGHDT and CDR2 YYEEEE. The CDR3 DNA is TGTGCCAGCAGCACGGGGAGGATTGGCACAGATACGCAGTATTTT. It yields the protein CASSTGRIGTDTQYF.

This clone was seen a handful of times. This same CDR3 is encoded by further DNA sequences in the sample. This chain links TRBV28 with TRBJ1-1; unclear D gene. This CDR3 is built from 12 residues. Trimming cost V 8 bases and J 1 base, with 8 bases left between them. Germline CDR1 and CDR2: MDHEN and SYDVKM. The CDR3 reads CASRSGNTEAFF. CDR3 nucleotide sequence: TGTGCCAGCCGTTCAGGGAACACTGAAGCTTTCTTT.

The chain uses TRBV15 and TRBJ1-2; possibly TRBD1 for D (5 bases). Trimming removed 1 base at V and 3 bases at J, with 12 bases between. From germline, CDR1 is LNHNV and CDR2 YYDKDF (reference sequence). The CDR3 is made up of 15 amino acids. In nucleotides, the CDR3 is TGTGCCACCAGCAGAGGAACAGGTCGAGACTATGGCTACACCTTC. Translating it yields CATSRGTGRDYGYTF.

The DNA of the CDR3 is TGTGCCAGCAGCTTCGGACAGGGAGGGACTGAAGCTTTCTTT. Translating it yields CASSFGQGGTEAFF. The chain couples TRBV7-9 to TRBJ1-1; 8 bases agree with TRBD1. CDR1 and CDR2 from the germline V gene are SEHNR and FQNEAQ (reference sequence). This CDR3 region has 14 residues. J gave up 5 bases and V 3 bases, and 5 bases lay outside the gene matches.

This chain connects TRBV7-3 to TRBJ2-3; 7 nucleotides align to TRBD2. With 0 bases clipped from V and 1 base from J, the junction kept 10 bases outside the gene matches. Germline V gives CDR1 SGHTA, CDR2 FQGTGA. The length of the CDR3 is 18 residues. The CDR3 sequence is CASSLTWAGEVGTDTQYF. The CDR3 DNA reads TGTGCCAGCAGCTTAACGTGGGCGGGAGAAGTTGGCACAGATACGCAGTATTTT. The variable domain in full, completed from reference TRBV7-3 and TRBJ2-3, reads GAGVSQTPSNKVTEKGKYVELRCDPISGHTALYWYRQSLGQGPEFLIYFQGTGAADDSGLPNDRFFAVRPEGSVSTLKIQRTERGDSAVYLCASSLTWAGEVGTDTQYFGPGTRLTVL.

The genes are TRBV2 and TRBJ2-5; 9 nucleotides line up with TRBD1. The CDR3 sequence is 16 residues long. V shed 8 bases and J 5 bases; nucleotides not matched to a gene: 15. Germline CDR1 is SNHLY and CDR2 is FYNNEI. CDR3 sequence reads: CASRTIQGATWETQYF. The CDR3 DNA sequence: TGTGCCAGCCGTACTATACAGGGGGCAACCTGGGAGACCCAGTACTTC.

This rearrangement joins TRBV2 to TRBJ2-3; D gene ambiguous. Trimming cost V 6 bases and J 0 bases, with 10 bases left between them. Germline V CDR1 and CDR2: SNHLY, FYNNEI. CDR3 size: 14 residues. As DNA, the CDR3 is TGTGCCAGCAGCCCCCTGGTGAGCACAGATACGCAGTATTTT. It is translated as CASSPLVSTDTQYF.

The rearrangement links TRBV7-3 to TRBJ2-2, with D unresolved. The CDR3 totals 15 residues. V was trimmed by 1 base and J by 3 bases, leaving 9 bases between them. Germline V gene sequence: CDR1 SGHTA, CDR2 FQGTGA. The CDR3 DNA reads TGTGCCAGCAGCTTAATGAGTTCTGACACCGGGGAGCTGTTTTTT. Translating gives CASSLMSSDTGELFF.

This clone occurred a few times. Other DNA variants within this sample encode the same CDR3. The rearrangement uses TRBV4-3 and TRBJ1-5; D is uncertain. This CDR3 is 15 amino acids long. Looked up from germline, CDR1 is LGHNA and CDR2 is YSLEER. V shed 0 bases and J shed 0 bases, with 6 bases lying between them. The CDR3 region is CASSQEAGSNQPQHF. The CDR3 coding sequence is TGCGCCAGCAGCCAAGAGGCCGGTAGCAATCAGCCCCAGCATTTT.

The V gene is TRBV6-1, the J gene TRBJ2-7, with TRBD1 matching over 8 bases. Trimming at V came to 4 bases and at J to 2 bases, leaving 10 bases not matched to a gene. From germline, CDR1 is MNHNS and CDR2 SASEGT. This CDR3 has 16 residues. CDR3 in amino acids: CASSVRYGQGAYEQYF. The CDR3 coding sequence is TGTGCCAGCAGTGTCCGTTATGGACAGGGAGCCTACGAGCAGTACTTC.

The genes are TRBV11-2 and TRBJ1-2, with no clear D. V lost 3 bases and J 7 bases, leaving 6 bases between the germline ends. Germline CDR1 SGHAT, CDR2 FQNNGV. The CDR3 extends over 11 amino acids. The CDR3 loop is CASSFDRGYTF. The CDR3 DNA is TGTGCCAGCAGCTTTGACCGTGGCTACACCTTC.

This sequence joins TRBV1 and TRBJ2-2. TRBV1 is a documented pseudogene. The CDR3 is 16 amino acids. The CDR3 nucleotides read TGCACCAGCAGCCAGGCCTTTTTCAGCCACACCGGGGAGCTGTTTTTT. Residues: CTSSQAFFSHTGELFF.

This clone was recorded at least ten times. The chain uses TRBV2 and TRBJ1-1; D remains unclear. The V gene's germline CDR1 is SNHLY and CDR2 FYNNEI. This CDR3 is 12 amino acids long. The ends were cut back, 6 bases at V and 2 bases at J, with 7 bases in the middle. CDR3 sequence: CASSGINTEAFF. The CDR3, as DNA: TGTGCCAGCAGCGGGATTAACACTGAAGCTTTCTTT. Variable domain in full (rest from reference TRBV2 and TRBJ1-1): EPEVTQTPSHQVTQMGQEVILRCVPISNHLYFYWYRQILGQKVEFLVSFYNNEISEKSEIFDDQFSVERPDGSNFTLKIRSTKLEDSAMYFCASSGINTEAFFGQGTRLTVV.

V gene TRBV5-6 combines with J gene TRBJ2-5; D may be TRBD2 (5 bases). Looked up from germline, CDR1 is SGHDT and CDR2 is YYEEEE. The length of the CDR3 is 16 residues. Trimming cost V 8 bases and J 7 bases, with 27 bases left between them. The CDR3 DNA reads TGTGCCAGGATGCTGGACTCAGTAGGCGTCTCCGGGACCCAGTACTTC. Translation gives CARMLDSVGVSGTQYF. The full variable domain, with the rest looked up from reference TRBV5-6 and TRBJ2-5, is DAGVTQSPTHLIKTRGQQVTLRCSPKSGHDTVSWYQQALGQGPQFIFQYYEEEERQRGNFPDRFSGHQFPNYSSELNVNALLLGDSALYLCARMLDSVGVSGTQYFGPGTRLLVL.

The J gene is TRBJ2-1, the V gene TRBV15; 13 positions agree with TRBD2. This CDR3 comprises 23 residues. V was clipped by 2 bases and J by 2 bases; unmatched bases: 21. The germline CDR1 and CDR2 sequences are LNHNV and YYDKDF (reference sequence). The CDR3 nucleotides read TGTGCCACCAGCAGACTCTTTTCAGAAGGGACTAGCGGGAAGCGGGGCACCTACAATGAGCAGTTCTTC. Amino acids: CATSRLFSEGTSGKRGTYNEQFF.

The V gene is TRBV10-1, the J gene TRBJ1-2; D is undetermined. The V end lost 2 bases, the J end lost 6 bases, and 13 bases lay between the germline ends. The germline gives CDR1 WNHNN, CDR2 SYGVQD (reference sequence). The CDR3 is 14 amino acids. This CDR3 reads CASSEREASDGYTF. The CDR3 DNA is TGCGCCAGCAGTGAGAGGGAGGCTTCGGATGGCTACACCTTC.

Only one count was recorded for this clone. The chain links TRBV5-1 to TRBJ1-2; 8 nucleotides match TRBD1. Germline CDR1 SGHRS, CDR2 YFSETQ. V gave up 7 bases and J gave up 7 bases; unmatched junction bases: 9. This CDR3 is 13 amino acids long. The CDR3 is CASRTGTNSGYTF. CDR3 coding DNA: TGCGCCAGCCGGACAGGGACAAATTCTGGCTACACCTTC. Using reference TRBV5-1 and TRBJ1-2 for the parts outside the CDR3, the full variable domain is KAGVTQTPRYLIKTRGQQVTLSCSPISGHRSVSWYQQTPGQGLQFLFEYFSETQRNKGNFPGRFSGRQFSNSRSEMNVSTLELGDSALYLCASRTGTNSGYTFGSGTRLTVV.

The chain recombines TRBV11-2 with TRBJ2-7; maybe TRBD1 (6 bases). This CDR3 has 16 amino acids. CDR1 and CDR2 from the germline V gene are SGHAT and FQNNGV. Trimming removed 5 bases from V and 1 base from J, with 18 bases in between. The CDR3 DNA reads as TGTGCCAGCAGCACGTCCAGGGGCGCTAGGTCCTACGAGCAGTACTTC. Its translation: CASSTSRGARSYEQYF. Variable domain in full (rest from reference TRBV11-2 and TRBJ2-7): EAGVAQSPRYKIIEKRQSVAFWCNPISGHATLYWYQQILGQGPKLLIQFQNNGVVDDSQLPKDRFSAERLKGVDSTLKIQPAKLEDSAVYLCASSTSRGARSYEQYFGPGTRLTVT.

The chain has TRBV4-3 and TRBJ2-5, with D maybe TRBD1 (5 bases). This CDR3 is 14 amino acids long. CDR1 is LGHNA and CDR2 is YSLEER in the germline V gene. The V gene lost 6 bases and the J gene lost 2 bases, with 13 bases spanning the gap. DNA of the CDR3: TGCGCCAGCAGGGCGACAGCTAGACAAGAGACCCAGTACTTC. It yields the protein CASRATARQETQYF.

The chain joins TRBV14 to TRBJ1-2; 8 nucleotides align to TRBD1. V gave up 3 bases and J gave up 7 bases; unmatched junction bases: 7. CDR1 and CDR2 from the germline V gene are SGHDN and FVKESK. The CDR3 consists of 14 residues. The CDR3 coding sequence is TGTGCCAGCAGCCAGTCGGGCAGGGGGCTTGGCTACACCTTC. Protein: CASSQSGRGLGYTF.

The chain has TRBV20-1 and TRBJ2-7; the match to TRBD1 covers 7 bases. The germline V gene encodes CDR1 DFQATT and CDR2 SNEGSKA (reference sequence). Unmatched junction bases numbered 4, after V lost 6 bases and J lost 5 bases. The CDR3 totals 11 residues. The CDR3 DNA follows: TGCAGTGCCCACAGGGGCAACGAGCAGTACTTC. Translation: CSAHRGNEQYF.

J is TRBJ1-1 and V is TRBV12-2; TRBD1 reflects the table's D call only, with no check against the DNA. TRBV12-2 is termed a pseudogene. The CDR3 covers 19 residues. The CDR3 region is CASRLRWLDRGGENTEAFF. CDR3 coding DNA: TGTGCAAGTCGCTTACGTTGGTTGGACAGGGGAGGCGAGAACACTGAAGCTTTCTTT.

The chain has TRBV5-4 and TRBJ1-4; D not certain. CDR3 length: 16 amino acids. V lost 4 bases to trimming and J lost 3 bases, with 16 bases between them. CDR1 is SGHNT, CDR2 YYREEE, per germline (reference sequence). CDR3: CASSLPGDSSNEKLFF. CDR3 nucleotides: TGTGCCAGCAGCCTCCCCGGGGATTCCTCTAATGAAAAACTGTTTTTT. Combining the CDR3 with reference TRBV5-4 and TRBJ1-4 gives the whole variable domain ETGVTQSPTHLIKTRGQQVTLRCSSQSGHNTVSWYQQALGQGPQFIFQYYREEENGRGNFPPRFSGLQFPNYSSELNVNALELDDSALYLCASSLPGDSSNEKLFFGSGTQLSVL.

This clone was recorded once. The chain recombines TRBV28 with TRBJ1-2; a possible D gene is TRBD1 (6 bases). From germline, CDR1 is MDHEN and CDR2 SYDVKM. This CDR3 contains 14 residues. V was clipped by 4 bases and J by 4 bases, with 13 bases between them. CDR3 in amino acids: CASSSGTTVYGYTF. In DNA, the CDR3 is TGTGCCAGCAGTTCCGGGACAACTGTCTATGGCTACACCTTC.

The chain recombines TRBV18 with TRBJ1-2; the D is unclear. CDR1 is KGHSH and CDR2 is LQKENI in the germline V gene. CDR3 length: 14 residues. Trimming pared 0 bases from V and 0 bases from J, leaving 5 bases between. The CDR3 bases are TGTGCCAGCTCACCACCGGACTCTAACTATGGCTACACCTTC. Protein product: CASSPPDSNYGYTF.

The chain links TRBV7-2 to TRBJ1-4; no clear D. CDR1 is SGHTA, CDR2 FQGNSA, per germline. This CDR3 spans 13 amino acids. Deletions cut 7 bases from V and 8 bases from J, with 14 bases between. The CDR3 here is CASTPPLGEKLFF. The CDR3 DNA is TGTGCCAGCACCCCCCCTCTGGGAGAAAAACTGTTTTTT.

The CDR3 spells CASSSGLAGGETQYF. Here the CDR3 DNA reads TGTGCCAGCAGTTCGGGACTAGCGGGAGGGGAGACCCAGTACTTC. The rearrangement uses TRBV6-5 and TRBJ2-5; TRBD2 agrees at 16 bases. This CDR3 spans 15 amino acids. Germline CDR1 reads MNHEY; CDR2 reads SVGAGI. With V trimmed by 4 bases and J by 5 bases, 1 base remained unmatched.

This chain uses TRBV7-8 with TRBJ1-3, with 9 bases aligning to TRBD1. J lost 4 bases, V lost 1 base, and 8 bases had no gene match. Germline V CDR1 and CDR2: SGHVS, FQNEAQ. The CDR3 sequence is 17 residues long. As DNA, the CDR3 is TGTGCCAGCAGCTTAGTATTACAGGGGGCATTCGGAAACACCATATATTTT. Its protein is CASSLVLQGAFGNTIYF.

The J gene is TRBJ2-1, the V gene TRBV13, with 7 bases identical to TRBD2. Trimming cost V 1 base and J 10 bases; bases outside gene matches: 1. Germline V gene data show CDR1 as PRHDT and CDR2 as FYEKMQ (reference sequence). The CDR3 length is 12 residues. The CDR3 loop is CASSLAREEQFF. The CDR3 nucleotides read TGTGCCAGCAGCTTAGCGCGGGAGGAGCAGTTCTTC.

The genes are TRBV2 and TRBJ1-5; no clear D. This CDR3 region has 15 residues. Trimming took off 8 bases at V and 2 bases at J, with 16 bases between the two ends. Germline V gene lookup returns CDR1 SNHLY and CDR2 FYNNEI. Written as DNA, the CDR3 is TGTGCCAGCTCCCTGATTATGACGGGCAATCAGCCCCAGCATTTT. Residues: CASSLIMTGNQPQHF.

The chain recombines TRBV19 with TRBJ1-1; 11 bases are a match to TRBD1. CDR1 LNHDA and CDR2 SQIVND come from the germline V gene (reference sequence). There are 15 residues in the CDR3. Trimming took 3 bases from V and 5 from J; bases not matched to a gene: 5. The DNA for the CDR3 is TGTGCCAGTAGTATCTCCGGGACAGGGGGGACTGAAGCTTTCTTT. Its translation is CASSISGTGGTEAFF.